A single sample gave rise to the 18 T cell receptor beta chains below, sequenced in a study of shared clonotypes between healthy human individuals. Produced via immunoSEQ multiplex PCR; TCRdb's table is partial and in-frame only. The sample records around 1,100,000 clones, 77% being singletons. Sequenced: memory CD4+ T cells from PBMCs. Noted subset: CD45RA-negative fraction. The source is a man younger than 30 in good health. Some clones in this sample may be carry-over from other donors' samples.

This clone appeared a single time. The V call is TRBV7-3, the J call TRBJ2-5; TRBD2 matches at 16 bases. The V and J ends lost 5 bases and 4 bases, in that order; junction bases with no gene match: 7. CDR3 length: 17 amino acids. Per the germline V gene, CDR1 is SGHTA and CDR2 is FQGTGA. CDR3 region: CASSPGTSGRVGETQYF. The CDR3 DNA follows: TGTGCCAGCAGCCCCGGGACTAGCGGGAGGGTGGGAGAGACCCAGTACTTC.

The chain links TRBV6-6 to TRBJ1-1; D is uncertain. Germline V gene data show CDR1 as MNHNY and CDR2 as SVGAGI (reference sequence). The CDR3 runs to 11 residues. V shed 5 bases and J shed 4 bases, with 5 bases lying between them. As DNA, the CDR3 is TGTGCCAGCAGTCCAGGCACTGAAGCTTTCTTT. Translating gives CASSPGTEAFF.

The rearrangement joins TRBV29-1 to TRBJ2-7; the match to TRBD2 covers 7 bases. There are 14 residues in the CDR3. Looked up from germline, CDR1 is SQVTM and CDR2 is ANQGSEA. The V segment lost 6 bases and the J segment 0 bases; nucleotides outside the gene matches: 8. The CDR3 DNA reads TGCAGCGTACAGCGGGACTCGAGCTCCTACGAGCAGTACTTC. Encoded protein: CSVQRDSSSYEQYF.

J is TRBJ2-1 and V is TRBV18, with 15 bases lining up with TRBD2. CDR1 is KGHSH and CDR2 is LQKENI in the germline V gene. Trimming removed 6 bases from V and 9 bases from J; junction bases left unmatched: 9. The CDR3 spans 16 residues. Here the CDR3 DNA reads TGTGCCAGCTCCCTAAGGACTAGCGGGAGGGCCGGTGAGCAGTTCTTC. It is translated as CASSLRTSGRAGEQFF.

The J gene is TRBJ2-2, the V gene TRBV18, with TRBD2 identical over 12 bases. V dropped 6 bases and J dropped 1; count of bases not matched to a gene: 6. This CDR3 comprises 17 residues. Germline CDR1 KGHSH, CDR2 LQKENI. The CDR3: CASSSSGRALNTGELFF. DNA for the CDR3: TGTGCCAGCTCGTCTAGCGGGAGGGCCCTGAACACCGGGGAGCTGTTTTTT.

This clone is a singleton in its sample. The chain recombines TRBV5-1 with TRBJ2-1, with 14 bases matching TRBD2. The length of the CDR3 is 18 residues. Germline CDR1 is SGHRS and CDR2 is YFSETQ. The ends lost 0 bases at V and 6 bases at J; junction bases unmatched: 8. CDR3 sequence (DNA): TGCGCCAGCAGCTTGGGGGGGACTAGCGGGAGCAAGGCCAATGAGCAGTTCTTC. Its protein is CASSLGGTSGSKANEQFF.

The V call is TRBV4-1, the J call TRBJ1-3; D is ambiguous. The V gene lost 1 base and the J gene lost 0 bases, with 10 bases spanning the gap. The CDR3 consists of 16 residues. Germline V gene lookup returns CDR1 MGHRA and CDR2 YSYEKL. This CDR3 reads CASSQGRARSGNTIYF. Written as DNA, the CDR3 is TGCGCCAGCAGCCAAGGCAGAGCCCGCTCTGGAAACACCATATATTTT.

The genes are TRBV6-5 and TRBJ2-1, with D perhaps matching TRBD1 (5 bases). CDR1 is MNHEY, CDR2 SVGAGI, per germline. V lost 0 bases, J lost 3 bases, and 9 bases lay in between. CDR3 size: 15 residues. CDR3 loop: CASSYSPGLYNEQFF. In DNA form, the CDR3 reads TGTGCCAGCAGTTACTCGCCAGGGCTCTACAATGAGCAGTTCTTC.

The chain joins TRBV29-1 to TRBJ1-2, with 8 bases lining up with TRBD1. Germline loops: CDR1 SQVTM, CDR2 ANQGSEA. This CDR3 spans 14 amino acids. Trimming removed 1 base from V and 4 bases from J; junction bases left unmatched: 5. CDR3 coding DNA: TGCAGCGTTGAAGGCAGGGGGCGCGCCTATGGCTACACCTTC. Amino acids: CSVEGRGRAYGYTF.

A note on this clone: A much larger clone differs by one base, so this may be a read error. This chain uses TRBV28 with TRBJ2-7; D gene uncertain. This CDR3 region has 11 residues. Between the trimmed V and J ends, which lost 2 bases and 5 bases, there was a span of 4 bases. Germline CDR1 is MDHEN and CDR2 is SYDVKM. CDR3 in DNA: TGTGCCAGCAGTTTAGACGACGAGCAGTACTTC. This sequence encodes CASSLDDEQYF.

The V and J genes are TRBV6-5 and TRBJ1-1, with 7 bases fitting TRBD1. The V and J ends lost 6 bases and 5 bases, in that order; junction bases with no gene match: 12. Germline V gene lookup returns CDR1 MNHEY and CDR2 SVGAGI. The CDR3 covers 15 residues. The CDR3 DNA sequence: TGTGCCAGCAGGGCCCCGACAGGGCCGGGGACTGAAGCTTTCTTT. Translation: CASRAPTGPGTEAFF.

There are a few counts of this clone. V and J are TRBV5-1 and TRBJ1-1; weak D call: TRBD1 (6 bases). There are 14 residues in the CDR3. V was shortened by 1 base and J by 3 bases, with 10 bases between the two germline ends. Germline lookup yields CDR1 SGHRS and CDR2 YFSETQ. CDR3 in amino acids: CASSLSGDDTEAFF. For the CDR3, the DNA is TGCGCCAGCAGCTTGTCAGGGGACGACACTGAAGCTTTCTTT.

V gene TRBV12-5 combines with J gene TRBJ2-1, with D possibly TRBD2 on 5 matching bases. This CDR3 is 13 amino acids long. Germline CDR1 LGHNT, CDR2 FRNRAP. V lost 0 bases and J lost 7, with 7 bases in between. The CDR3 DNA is TGTGCTAGTGGTTTGGTGGGAGTTAATGAGCAGTTCTTC. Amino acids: CASGLVGVNEQFF.

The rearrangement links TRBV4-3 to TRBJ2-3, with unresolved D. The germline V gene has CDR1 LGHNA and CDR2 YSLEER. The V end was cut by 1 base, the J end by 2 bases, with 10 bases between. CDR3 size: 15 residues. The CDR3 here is CASSQGALSTDTQYF. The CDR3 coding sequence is TGCGCCAGCAGCCAAGGGGCACTTTCCACAGATACGCAGTATTTT.

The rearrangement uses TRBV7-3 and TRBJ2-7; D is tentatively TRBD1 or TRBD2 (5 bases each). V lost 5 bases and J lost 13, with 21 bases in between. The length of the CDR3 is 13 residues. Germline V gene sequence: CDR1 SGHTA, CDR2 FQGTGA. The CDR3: CASSAKPSGTQYF. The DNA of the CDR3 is TGTGCCAGCAGCGCGAAACCTTCCGGGACCCAATACTTC.

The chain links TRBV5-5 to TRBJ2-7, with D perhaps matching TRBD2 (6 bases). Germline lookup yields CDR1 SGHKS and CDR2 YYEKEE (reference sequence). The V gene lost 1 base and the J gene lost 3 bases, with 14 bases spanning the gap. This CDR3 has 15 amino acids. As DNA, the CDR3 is TGTGCCAGCAGCTTGAGCCAGGGAGGTTTCTACGAGCAGTACTTC. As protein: CASSLSQGGFYEQYF.

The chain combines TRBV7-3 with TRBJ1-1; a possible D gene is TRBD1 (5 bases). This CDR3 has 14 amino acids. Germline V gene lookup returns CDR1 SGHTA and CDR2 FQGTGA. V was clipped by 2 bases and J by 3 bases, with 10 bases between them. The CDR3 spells CASSLSGTDTEAFF. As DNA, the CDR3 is TGTGCCAGCAGCTTATCAGGGACGGACACTGAAGCTTTCTTT.

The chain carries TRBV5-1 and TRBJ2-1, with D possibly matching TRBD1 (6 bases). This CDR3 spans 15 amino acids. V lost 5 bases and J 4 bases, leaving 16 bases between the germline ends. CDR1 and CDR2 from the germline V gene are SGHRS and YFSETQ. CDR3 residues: CASSVGGVSYNEQFF. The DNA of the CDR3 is TGCGCCAGCAGTGTAGGGGGAGTGTCTTACAATGAGCAGTTCTTC. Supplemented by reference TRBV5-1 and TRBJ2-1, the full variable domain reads KAGVTQTPRYLIKTRGQQVTLSCSPISGHRSVSWYQQTPGQGLQFLFEYFSETQRNKGNFPGRFSGRQFSNSRSEMNVSTLELGDSALYLCASSVGGVSYNEQFFGPGTRLTVL.